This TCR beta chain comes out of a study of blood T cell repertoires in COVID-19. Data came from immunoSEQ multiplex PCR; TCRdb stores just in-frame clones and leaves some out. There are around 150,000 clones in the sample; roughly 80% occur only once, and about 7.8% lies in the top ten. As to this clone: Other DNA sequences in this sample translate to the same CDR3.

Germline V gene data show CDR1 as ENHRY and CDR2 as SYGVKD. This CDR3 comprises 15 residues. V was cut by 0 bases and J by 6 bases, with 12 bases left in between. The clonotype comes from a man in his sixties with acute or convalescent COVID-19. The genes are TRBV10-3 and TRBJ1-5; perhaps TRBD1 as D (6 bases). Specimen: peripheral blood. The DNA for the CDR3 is TGTGCCATCAGTGAGTCGGCAGGGGTGGGTCAGCCCCAGCATTTT. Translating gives CAISESAGVGQPQHF.